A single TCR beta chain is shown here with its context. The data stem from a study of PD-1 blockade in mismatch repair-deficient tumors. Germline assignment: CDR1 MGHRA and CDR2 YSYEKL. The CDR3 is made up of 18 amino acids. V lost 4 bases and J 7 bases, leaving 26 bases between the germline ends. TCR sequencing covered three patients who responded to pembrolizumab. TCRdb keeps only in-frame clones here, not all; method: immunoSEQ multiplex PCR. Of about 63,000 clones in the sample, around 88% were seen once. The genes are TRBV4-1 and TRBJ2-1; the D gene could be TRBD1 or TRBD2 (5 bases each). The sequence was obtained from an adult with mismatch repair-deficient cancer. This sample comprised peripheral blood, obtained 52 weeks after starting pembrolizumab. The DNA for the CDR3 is TGCGCCAGCAGCCTCGGCCTCCGAGGTCCAAGGGACGCAAATGAGCAGTTCTTC. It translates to CASSLGLRGPRDANEQFF.